The source of this T cell receptor (beta chain) is a study of T cells in tumors after PD-1 blockade. Study results and caveats: Blood contained approximately 41% of the tumor's TCR clonotypes.

This table comes from immunoSEQ multiplex PCR, and its TCRdb copy is limited to in-frame clones, with some not included. Seen here are approximately 60,000 clones, 80% observed once, and the top ten hold over 10%. This clone was detected only a few times. Its antigen is unknown. V lost 6 bases to trimming and J lost 6 bases, with 16 bases between them. This CDR3 contains 13 residues. CDR1 SQVTM and CDR2 ANQGSEA come from the germline V gene. This TCR derives from a human donor with basal cell carcinoma. Sequencing was performed on PBMCs, taken before anti-PD-1 treatment. This chain connects TRBV29-1 to TRBJ2-3, with D maybe TRBD2 (5 bases). As DNA, the CDR3 is TGCAGCGTCCCGGGTCCGAGGGAGGATACGCAGTATTTT. It codes for CSVPGPREDTQYF.